Each of the 30 T cell receptor beta chains below was sequenced from the same sample in a study of cytomegalovirus exposure and HLA in healthy donors. It was with 60 Vbeta and 13 Jbeta primers that the PCR ran. This table comes from immunoSEQ multiplex PCR, and its TCRdb copy is limited to in-frame clones, with some not included. The sample lists 100,000 to 150,000 clones, roughly 79% occurring once. Sequenced material: PBMCs. These receptors came from a man aged 18 to 29 in good health and CMV-seronegative.

The DNA for the CDR3 is TGTGCCAGTCGGGACAGCCCGAATGAAAAACTGTTTTTT. It codes for CASRDSPNEKLFF. The chain carries TRBV6-4 and TRBJ1-4; 7 nucleotides line up with TRBD1. The CDR3 is 13 amino acids. The V gene end was trimmed by 9 bases and the J gene end by 5 bases; junction bases not matched to a gene: 6. CDR1 is MRHNA and CDR2 is SNTAGT in the germline V gene.

V usage is TRBV7-2 and J usage is TRBJ1-1, with a possible D match to TRBD1 (5 bases). This CDR3 is 14 amino acids long. The V end lost 0 bases, the J end lost 2 bases, and 7 bases lay between the germline ends. Germline V gives CDR1 SGHTA, CDR2 FQGNSA. CDR3 bases: TGTGCCAGCAGCTTAGCCAGGGTCAACACTGAAGCTTTCTTT. As protein: CASSLARVNTEAFF. Filled out from reference TRBV7-2 and TRBJ1-1, the complete variable domain reads GAGVSQSPSNKVTEKGKDVELRCDPISGHTALYWYRQSLGQGLEFLIYFQGNSAPDKSGLPSDRFSAERTGGSVSTLTIQRTQQEDSAVYLCASSLARVNTEAFFGQGTRLTVV.

The V gene is TRBV28, the J gene TRBJ2-1; TRBD1 might be the D (5 bases). The CDR3 consists of 14 residues. Trimming removed 5 bases from V and 0 bases from J, with 8 bases in between. Germline lookup yields CDR1 MDHEN and CDR2 SYDVKM. CDR3 loop: CASSPGSSYNEQFF. DNA of the CDR3: TGTGCCAGCAGTCCAGGGTCCTCCTACAATGAGCAGTTCTTC.

This chain connects TRBV5-1 to TRBJ2-2; no reliable D call. CDR3 size: 15 residues. The V and J ends lost 0 bases and 4 bases respectively, with 10 bases between them. Germline V CDR1 and CDR2: SGHRS, YFSETQ. The CDR3 protein is CASSLDSVGTGELFF. The CDR3 DNA is TGCGCCAGCAGCTTGGATTCGGTCGGCACCGGGGAGCTGTTTTTT. Supplemented by reference TRBV5-1 and TRBJ2-2, the full variable domain reads KAGVTQTPRYLIKTRGQQVTLSCSPISGHRSVSWYQQTPGQGLQFLFEYFSETQRNKGNFPGRFSGRQFSNSRSEMNVSTLELGDSALYLCASSLDSVGTGELFFGEGSRLTVL.

This clone was observed a few times. The chain links TRBV25-1 to TRBJ1-1; D possibly corresponds to TRBD1 (5 bases). The CDR3 runs to 13 residues. The V end was cut by 4 bases, the J end by 2 bases, with 8 bases between. CDR1 is MGHDK, CDR2 SYGVNS, per germline. Here the CDR3 DNA reads TGTGCCAGCAGTGTACAGGCAAACACTGAAGCTTTCTTT. Translated, it gives CASSVQANTEAFF. The entire variable domain, with the rest obtained from reference TRBV25-1 and TRBJ1-1, is as follows: EADIYQTPRYLVIGTGKKITLECSQTMGHDKMYWYQQDPGMELHLIHYSYGVNSTEKGDLSSESTVSRIRTEHFPLTLESARPSHTSQYLCASSVQANTEAFFGQGTRLTVV.

This chain joins TRBV19 and TRBJ1-1, with TRBD1 as a possible D gene (5 bases). This CDR3 region has 15 residues. Germline loops: CDR1 LNHDA, CDR2 SQIVND (reference sequence). V was trimmed by 6 bases and J by 0 bases, leaving 14 bases between them. The chain's CDR3 is CASRGDGRVNTEAFF. The CDR3 bases are TGTGCCAGTAGGGGCGATGGCAGGGTGAACACTGAAGCTTTCTTT.

This chain uses TRBV28 with TRBJ2-5; 8 nucleotides align to TRBD2. Germline V CDR1 and CDR2: MDHEN, SYDVKM. The CDR3 loop spans 15 amino acids. V dropped 5 bases and J dropped 5; count of bases not matched to a gene: 10. This chain's CDR3 is CASSPYGGAMETQYF. The CDR3 DNA reads TGTGCCAGCAGTCCATACGGGGGGGCGATGGAGACCCAGTACTTC.

This chain links TRBV6-6 with TRBJ1-1; D possibly corresponds to TRBD1 (6 bases). The germline V gene encodes CDR1 MNHNY and CDR2 SVGAGI (reference sequence). The germline V and J ends were trimmed by 8 bases and 1 base, with 11 bases remaining between them. The length of the CDR3 is 13 residues. The CDR3 DNA follows: TGTGCCAGCGGGCGACAGGAGAACACTGAAGCTTTCTTT. Residues: CASGRQENTEAFF.

The CDR3 protein is CASNRQGALKTDTQYF. The CDR3 coding sequence is TGTGCCAGCAACCGACAGGGGGCTTTGAAGACAGATACGCAGTATTTT. This chain uses TRBV2 with TRBJ2-3; TRBD1 matches at 10 bases. The CDR3 sequence is 16 residues long. CDR1 and CDR2 (germline): SNHLY, FYNNEI. With V trimmed by 7 bases and J by 3 bases, 10 bases remained unmatched. Based on the CDR3 plus reference TRBV2 and TRBJ2-3, the full variable domain is EPEVTQTPSHQVTQMGQEVILRCVPISNHLYFYWYRQILGQKVEFLVSFYNNEISEKSEIFDDQFSVERPDGSNFTLKIRSTKLEDSAMYFCASNRQGALKTDTQYFGPGTRLTVL.

The chain recombines TRBV7-6 with TRBJ2-5; D perhaps matches TRBD1 (5 bases). The CDR3 loop spans 15 amino acids. The V gene's germline CDR1 is SGHVS and CDR2 FNYEAQ. V lost 0 bases to trimming and J lost 5 bases, with 13 bases between them. This chain's CDR3 is CASSLAVAGAETQYF. The CDR3 nucleotides are TGTGCCAGCAGCTTAGCAGTAGCTGGGGCGGAGACCCAGTACTTC. Looking up the rest from reference TRBV7-6 and TRBJ2-5 gives the full variable domain: GAGVSQSPRYKVTKRGQDVALRCDPISGHVSLYWYRQALGQGPEFLTYFNYEAQQDKSGLPNDRFSAERPEGSISTLTIQRTEQRDSAMYRCASSLAVAGAETQYFGPGTRLLVL.

J is TRBJ2-7 and V is TRBV18; D is unresolved. Looked up from germline, CDR1 is KGHSH and CDR2 is LQKENI. V gave up 4 bases and J gave up 6 bases, with 13 bases separating them. This CDR3 has 13 amino acids. The CDR3: CASSRRQALEQYF. The DNA for the CDR3 is TGTGCCAGCTCACGAAGACAAGCTCTCGAGCAGTACTTC.

The gene calls are TRBV10-2 and TRBJ1-2; possibly TRBD1 for D (6 bases). Germline CDR1 reads WSHSY; CDR2 reads SAAADI. The V gene lost 2 bases and the J gene lost 2 bases, with 33 bases spanning the gap. This CDR3 comprises 22 residues. CDR3 protein: CASSEVQEIVIDRNEENYGYTF. The CDR3 DNA follows: TGCGCCAGCAGTGAGGTTCAAGAGATTGTCATCGACAGGAACGAAGAAAACTATGGCTACACCTTC.

The chain recombines TRBV7-9 with TRBJ1-5; a possible D gene is TRBD1 (5 bases). Germline CDR1 SEHNR, CDR2 FQNEAQ (reference sequence). CDR3 size: 13 residues. Trimming left V 3 bases short and J 7 bases short, with 10 bases between. CDR3 nucleotides: TGTGCCAGCAGCTTTCCAGGGAACCAGCCCCAGCATTTT. It translates to CASSFPGNQPQHF.

The chain links TRBV7-6 to TRBJ2-1; 10 bases match TRBD1. V shed 3 bases and J 5 bases; nucleotides not matched to a gene: 7. CDR3 length: 16 amino acids. The germline V gene has CDR1 SGHVS and CDR2 FNYEAQ. The CDR3 spells CASSFPGTGDDNEQFF. The CDR3 DNA reads TGTGCCAGCAGCTTCCCCGGGACAGGGGACGACAATGAGCAGTTCTTC.

This chain uses TRBV27 with TRBJ1-1; D gene ambiguous. The V end was cut by 7 bases, the J end by 6 bases, with 9 bases between. There are 11 residues in the CDR3. The germline V gene encodes CDR1 MNHEY and CDR2 SMNVEV (reference sequence). Here the CDR3 DNA reads TGTGCCAGCATACGGTTTCCTGAAGCTTTCTTT. It is translated as CASIRFPEAFF.

This clone was detected only once. This chain connects TRBV2 to TRBJ1-1; no reliable D call. Germline loops: CDR1 SNHLY, CDR2 FYNNEI. V lost 6 bases and J lost 1, with 12 bases in between. This CDR3 has 14 amino acids. The DNA for the CDR3 is TGTGCCAGCAGCCAACAGCTTGGGAACACTGAAGCTTTCTTT. It codes for CASSQQLGNTEAFF.

J is TRBJ1-1 and V is TRBV10-1, with D unclear. This CDR3 contains 15 residues. From germline, CDR1 is WNHNN and CDR2 SYGVQD (reference sequence). V was trimmed by 6 bases and J by 1 base, leaving 15 bases between them. The CDR3 DNA reads as TGCGCCAGCAGCTCGGTCCGGCTAGGGAACACTGAAGCTTTCTTT. Encoded protein: CASSSVRLGNTEAFF.

The table lists this clone with a few counts. The chain couples TRBV4-3 to TRBJ1-4, with unresolved D. The CDR3 runs to 13 residues. Trimming cost V 4 bases and J 8 bases, with 11 bases left between them. Per germline, CDR1 LGHNA and CDR2 YSLEER. The CDR3 protein is CASSLSAREKLFF. CDR3 DNA sequence: TGCGCCAGCAGCCTATCGGCTAGAGAAAAACTGTTTTTT.

The chain links TRBV7-9 to TRBJ2-7; D unresolved. CDR3 length: 14 residues. The V and J ends lost 6 bases and 2 bases respectively, with 14 bases between them. Germline loops: CDR1 SEHNR, CDR2 FQNEAQ (reference sequence). Here the CDR3 DNA reads TGTGCCAGCAGTTACTCTCGTGAAACCTACGAGCAGTACTTC. Translating it yields CASSYSRETYEQYF.

This chain connects TRBV4-1 to TRBJ1-5; TRBD1 is a possible D gene (5 bases). The CDR3 consists of 16 residues. V was cut by 2 bases and J by 1 base, with 12 bases left in between. Germline CDR1 reads MGHRA; CDR2 reads YSYEKL. The CDR3 region has the DNA TGCGCCAGCAGCCAACCTGGGCGGGGGAGCAATCAGCCCCAGCATTTT. Its protein product is CASSQPGRGSNQPQHF.

The chain links TRBV12-5 to TRBJ1-4, with D unclear. This CDR3 is built from 12 residues. V lost 6 bases and J 7 bases, leaving 9 bases between the germline ends. Germline-derived CDR1 and CDR2 are LGHNT and FRNRAP. CDR3 bases: TGTGCTAGTGGCGTGGGCGCTGAAAAACTGTTTTTT. Its protein is CASGVGAEKLFF.

This rearrangement joins TRBV9 to TRBJ2-1; D gene unclear. The CDR3 runs to 15 residues. Per germline, CDR1 SGDLS and CDR2 YYNGEE. V lost 7 bases and J 8 bases, leaving 22 bases between the germline ends. The CDR3 loop is CASGPTAKGKDEQFF. The CDR3 DNA sequence: TGTGCCAGCGGTCCTACAGCCAAAGGCAAAGATGAGCAGTTCTTC.

The J gene is TRBJ2-7, the V gene TRBV6-6; 8 bases are shared with TRBD1. The CDR3 has 15 residues. Germline V lookup: CDR1 MNHNY, CDR2 SVGAGI (reference sequence). Unmatched junction bases numbered 12, after V lost 6 bases and J lost 5 bases. The DNA of the CDR3 is TGTGCCAGCAGACCGAACCAGGGGGCGAAGGACGAGCAGTACTTC. It codes for CASRPNQGAKDEQYF.

This clone was observed once. The V and J genes are TRBV5-4 and TRBJ2-1; D remains ambiguous. The germline V and J ends were trimmed by 4 bases and 2 bases, with 13 bases remaining between them. Looked up from germline, CDR1 is SGHNT and CDR2 is YYREEE (reference sequence). This CDR3 spans 15 amino acids. CDR3 sequence (DNA): TGTGCCAGCAGCACTGAGACATTGACCTACAATGAGCAGTTCTTC. Translated: CASSTETLTYNEQFF.

The chain employs TRBV6-1 and TRBJ2-7; 8 bases line up with TRBD1. This CDR3 is 15 amino acids long. J gave up 7 bases and V 9 bases, and 17 bases lay outside the gene matches. The germline gives CDR1 MNHNS, CDR2 SASEGT. CDR3 protein: CASTEGIDRGLEQYF. CDR3 DNA: TGTGCCAGTACCGAAGGGATAGACAGGGGACTGGAGCAGTACTTC.

The chain joins TRBV6-5 to TRBJ2-1; TRBD2 matches at 11 bases. Trimming took 8 bases from V and 2 from J; bases not matched to a gene: 5. This CDR3 comprises 15 residues. Germline V gives CDR1 MNHEY, CDR2 SVGAGI. CDR3 amino acids: CASCTSGGAYNEQFF. CDR3 bases: TGTGCCAGCTGTACTAGCGGGGGAGCCTACAATGAGCAGTTCTTC.

The chain joins TRBV13 to TRBJ1-2; D may be TRBD1 (6 bases). Looked up from germline, CDR1 is PRHDT and CDR2 is FYEKMQ (reference sequence). The CDR3 consists of 13 residues. Trimming took 1 base from V and 4 from J, leaving 7 bases between them. CDR3 nucleotide sequence: TGTGCCAGCAGCTTAGACAGGGTCTATGGCTACACCTTC. Protein sequence: CASSLDRVYGYTF.

The V and J genes are TRBV7-9 and TRBJ1-4; the match to TRBD1 covers 7 bases. J gave up 0 bases and V 5 bases, and 3 bases lay outside the gene matches. Per germline, CDR1 SEHNR and CDR2 FQNEAQ (reference sequence). This CDR3 spans 15 amino acids. The CDR3 is CASSPGQATNEKLFF. DNA of the CDR3: TGTGCCAGCAGCCCAGGACAGGCAACTAATGAAAAACTGTTTTTT.

This sequence joins TRBV4-1 and TRBJ1-1; no reliable D call. CDR3 length: 15 residues. The V end lost 2 bases, the J end lost 1 base, and 11 bases lay between the germline ends. Per germline, CDR1 MGHRA and CDR2 YSYEKL. CDR3 coding DNA: TGCGCCAGCAGCCAACAAGCTGGTTGGAACACTGAAGCTTTCTTT. This codes for CASSQQAGWNTEAFF.

The chain uses TRBV15 and TRBJ1-5; tentative D call: TRBD1 (6 bases). Trimming left V 2 bases short and J 3 bases short, with 8 bases between. Germline V gene data show CDR1 as LNHNV and CDR2 as YYDKDF (reference sequence). The CDR3 spans 14 residues. The CDR3 spells CATSRQGNNQPQHF. The CDR3 bases are TGTGCCACCAGCAGACAGGGGAACAATCAGCCCCAGCATTTT.